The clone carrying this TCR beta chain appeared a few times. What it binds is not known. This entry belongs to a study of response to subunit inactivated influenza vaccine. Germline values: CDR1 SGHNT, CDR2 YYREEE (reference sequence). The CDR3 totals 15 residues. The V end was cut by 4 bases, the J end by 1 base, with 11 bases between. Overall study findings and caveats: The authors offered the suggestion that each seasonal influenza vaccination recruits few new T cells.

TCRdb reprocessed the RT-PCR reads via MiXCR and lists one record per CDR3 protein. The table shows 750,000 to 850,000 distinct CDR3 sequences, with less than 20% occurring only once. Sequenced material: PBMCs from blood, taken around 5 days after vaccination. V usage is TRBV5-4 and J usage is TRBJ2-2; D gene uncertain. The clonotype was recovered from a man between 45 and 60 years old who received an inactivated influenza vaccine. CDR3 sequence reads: CASSPDGRNTGELFF. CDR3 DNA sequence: TGTGCCAGCAGCCCGGACGGCAGGAACACCGGGGAGCTGTTTTTT.